Sequencing of this T cell receptor (beta chain) was carried out in a study of T cells in women clearing cervical HPV infection. Study-wide background: Cases were women with histologically confirmed HPV16-related CIN3 or worse, including 2 invasive cancers. Study results and limitations: Repertoire richness, not evenness, was significantly elevated in CIN3+ cases versus controls. Cases carried less TRBV6-7 than controls: roughly 0.12% versus 0.17%.

To note about this clone: Its specificity is not known. The CDR3 extends 3 residues past the end of the read, so its final part is completed from the germline J gene.

All participants had a single incident cervical HPV16 infection, and prevalent HPV16 infections were excluded. The method was immunoSEQ multiplex PCR; TCRdb's version includes in-frame clones alone and lacks a portion of them. The sample shows about 26,000 clones, and around 3.9% sits with its ten largest clones. Trimming took 5 bases from V and 6 from J; bases not matched to a gene: 7. This CDR3 has 13 residues. The V gene's germline CDR1 is SGHVS and CDR2 FQNEAQ. The J gene is TRBJ2-7, the V gene TRBV7-8, with 7 bases identical to TRBD1. The origin of this receptor is a woman aged 18 to 75 with a cervical HPV16 infection that either progressed to CIN3+ or cleared (not recorded which). Sequences were obtained from blood buffy coat. CDR3 DNA (partial): TGTGCCAGCAGCCCATCCGGGACAGTCGAG. Its protein is CASSPSGTVE. The entire CDR3 is CASSPSGTVEQYF.